This entry features one TCR beta chain sequence. Its matching antigen is unknown. These data originate in a study of regulatory T cells in long-lasting Graves disease. This CDR3 has 16 residues. Germline assignment: CDR1 GTSNPN and CDR2 SVGIG (reference sequence). The V and J ends lost 3 bases and 5 bases, in that order; junction bases with no gene match: 13. Whole-study findings and limits: Peripheral blood alone, not thyroid tissue, underwent study.

As to time point: newly diagnosed GD, antithyroid drugs for less than 3 months. Researchers made the TCR library from RNA that was extracted from PBMCs. Building of the TCR beta libraries involved iRepertoire HTBI primers and Arm-PCR of CDR3 regions. A single record per CDR3 protein comes from TCRdb applying MiXCR to the multiplex PCR reads. Altogether about 400,000 distinct CDR3 sequences are present, over 12% being singletons, with the ten largest covering approximately 8%. The data were also submitted as part of a second study, on T cells in Graves' hyperthyroidism and ophthalmopathy.

The rearrangement uses TRBV30 and TRBJ2-5; TRBD1 aligns across 9 bases. The sequences come from peripheral blood mononuclear cells (PBMCs), collected at new diagnosis, from a patient treated with antithyroid drugs. The receptor comes from a woman aged 40 to 55 with Graves disease. The CDR3 here is CAWSPGQGGLGETQYF. The CDR3 DNA sequence: TGTGCCTGGAGCCCGGGACAGGGAGGTCTCGGGGAGACCCAGTACTTC.